Listed here is a single T cell receptor beta chain. The antigen is unknown. The germline CDR1 and CDR2 sequences are SGHVS and FQNEAQ. The CDR3 runs to 15 residues. V lost 0 bases, J lost 9 bases, and 18 bases lay in between. This entry is derived from a study of T cells in Graves' hyperthyroidism and ophthalmopathy. Study-wide background: Peripheral blood was acquired at first diagnosis, ahead of any therapy whatsoever. Whole-study findings and limits: Ophthalmopathy was separated from stable hyperthyroidism by a 13 V-J model.

RNA transcripts provided the source from which TCR beta CDR3 regions were amplified. TCR CDR3 underwent first-round RT-PCR with the HTBI primer set. TCRdb re-called the multiplex PCR reads with MiXCR, one entry per CDR3 protein. The repertoire includes 300,000 to 450,000 distinct CDR3 sequences, approximately 25% of them detected once, and less than 75% sits in the top ten. When ophthalmopathy did not progress within 18 months, Graves' hyperthyroidism was considered stable. Patients having uncontrolled infection, another autoimmune disease, pregnancy or lactation were not included. J is TRBJ2-7 and V is TRBV7-8; D is unresolved. The sample was blood. The source of this sequence is a man between 45 and 60 years old with Graves' hyperthyroidism. Written as DNA, the CDR3 is TGTGCCAGCAGCTTAGCCCCCCCCCGAGACAATGGGCAGTACTTC. Its translation: CASSLAPPRDNGQYF.